The 20 T cell receptor beta chains below come from one sample, sequenced in a study of CD8+ T cells in alopecia areata. Treatment specified: oral pan-JAK inhibitor, 5-10 mg twice daily. RNA, once extracted, was reverse transcribed into cDNA for use as the sequencing template. The method was immunoSEQ multiplex PCR; TCRdb's version includes in-frame clones alone and lacks a portion of them. Of around 120,000 clones in the sample, approximately 57% are singletons; the top ten hold around 6%. The sample consisted of CD4+ T cells sorted from blood, taken at week 4, from a patient treated with tofacitinib. These TCRs come from a human donor with alopecia areata.

There are a few counts of this clone. The V gene is TRBV28, the J gene TRBJ1-1; TRBD1 aligns across 8 bases. Germline CDR1 MDHEN, CDR2 SYDVKM. The CDR3 sequence is 12 residues long. V gave up 10 bases and J gave up 4 bases; unmatched junction bases: 5. CDR3 sequence: CANQGAGTEAFF. The CDR3 DNA follows: TGTGCCAACCAGGGGGCGGGCACTGAAGCTTTCTTT.

The chain combines TRBV12-5 with TRBJ2-2, with a weak D call TRBD2 (6 bases). CDR3 size: 15 residues. Germline values: CDR1 LGHNT, CDR2 FRNRAP. V lost 5 bases, J lost 7 bases, and 17 bases lay in between. CDR3 residues: CASGPDGGLGGELFF. The CDR3 DNA reads as TGTGCTAGTGGTCCCGACGGGGGATTAGGCGGGGAGCTGTTTTTT.

The chain uses TRBV7-9 and TRBJ2-5; 8 nucleotides match TRBD2. Looked up from germline, CDR1 is SEHNR and CDR2 is FQNEAQ (reference sequence). The CDR3 sequence is 16 residues long. J lost 5 bases, V lost 5 bases, and 13 bases had no gene match. CDR3 sequence: CASSDWTSQLGETQYF. The CDR3 DNA reads TGTGCCAGCAGCGACTGGACTAGCCAGCTCGGGGAGACCCAGTACTTC.

The V gene is TRBV6-6, the J gene TRBJ2-3; D call uncertain. V dropped 2 bases and J dropped 1 base, with 4 bases sitting between them. This CDR3 has 13 amino acids. Germline CDR1 MNHNY, CDR2 SVGAGI (reference sequence). The DNA for the CDR3 is TGTGCCAGCAGTTACCCAGGCACAGATACGCAGTATTTT. Its translation is CASSYPGTDTQYF.

The chain carries TRBV29-1 and TRBJ2-3, with 9 bases identical to TRBD1. CDR1 SQVTM and CDR2 ANQGSEA come from the germline V gene. The CDR3 runs to 13 residues. Unmatched junction bases numbered 3, after V lost 4 bases and J lost 4 bases. CDR3 in amino acids: CSVAQGAADTQYF. The CDR3 DNA reads TGCAGCGTTGCACAGGGGGCAGCAGATACGCAGTATTTT.

This sequence joins TRBV9 and TRBJ2-2; D unresolved. The V gene's germline CDR1 is SGDLS and CDR2 YYNGEE. The CDR3 runs to 13 residues. The V end was cut by 0 bases, the J end by 5 bases, with 5 bases between. For the CDR3, the DNA is TGTGCCAGCAGCGTAGCTGAGACCGGGGAGCTGTTTTTT. Translation: CASSVAETGELFF.

The chain is built from TRBV5-1 and TRBJ2-1; 15 bases are shared with TRBD2. J gave up 4 bases and V 4 bases, and 6 bases lay outside the gene matches. The CDR3 contains 17 residues. In germline, CDR1 is SGHRS, CDR2 YFSETQ. CDR3 protein: CASSPGLAGGRYNEQFF. The CDR3 bases are TGCGCCAGCAGCCCTGGACTAGCGGGAGGGCGATACAATGAGCAGTTCTTC.

CDR3 loop: CASSSRTEETQYF. CDR3 bases: TGTGCCAGCAGCTCCCGGACAGAAGAGACCCAGTACTTC. J is TRBJ2-5 and V is TRBV4-2, with D maybe TRBD1 (6 bases). The CDR3 is 13 residues long. V was cut by 5 bases and J by 3 bases, with 10 bases left in between. CDR1 and CDR2 from the germline V gene are LGHNA and YNFKEQ.

The genes are TRBV10-3 and TRBJ2-7, with TRBD2 matching over 10 bases. Per the germline V gene, CDR1 is ENHRY and CDR2 is SYGVKD. The CDR3 is made up of 13 amino acids. V trimming: 10 bases; J trimming: 3 bases; junction bases outside the gene matches: 6. CDR3 sequence (DNA): TGTGCCAGCGGGACTAGCGAAGACTACGAGCAGTACTTC. This translates into CASGTSEDYEQYF.

The CDR3 reads CASSLDAQETQYF. DNA for the CDR3: TGTGCCAGCAGCTTGGATGCTCAAGAGACCCAGTACTTC. The V gene is TRBV5-6, the J gene TRBJ2-5; no reliable D call. This CDR3 is 13 amino acids long. With 0 bases removed from V and 2 bases from J, the gap between germline ends came to 5 bases. Germline CDR1 is SGHDT and CDR2 is YYEEEE.

The chain employs TRBV30 and TRBJ1-1; 7 nucleotides align to TRBD1. The germline V gene encodes CDR1 GTSNPN and CDR2 SVGIG (reference sequence). This CDR3 contains 14 residues. V dropped 5 bases and J dropped 1; count of bases not matched to a gene: 7. The CDR3 coding sequence is TGTGCCTGGCTGACAGGGCCGGGGAACACTGAAGCTTTCTTT. Translating gives CAWLTGPGNTEAFF.

This rearrangement joins TRBV30 to TRBJ2-7; 8 bases agree with TRBD1. J gave up 5 bases and V 3 bases, and 9 bases lay outside the gene matches. The CDR3 has 14 amino acids. Germline assignment: CDR1 GTSNPN and CDR2 SVGIG (reference sequence). CDR3 region: CAWRPQGAVDEQYF. CDR3 DNA sequence: TGTGCCTGGAGGCCCCAGGGGGCTGTCGACGAGCAGTACTTC.

The rearrangement links TRBV6-6 to TRBJ1-4; 10 bases are a match to TRBD1. Trimming took 5 bases from V and 8 from J; bases not matched to a gene: 8. This CDR3 region has 15 residues. Germline CDR1 is MNHNY and CDR2 is SVGAGI (reference sequence). CDR3 nucleotides: TGTGCCAGCAGTCGTCCCGGGACAGGGGAAGAAAAACTGTTTTTT. Its translation is CASSRPGTGEEKLFF.

The table lists this clone with a few counts. The V and J genes are TRBV7-9 and TRBJ1-4; 8 bases align to TRBD1. Trimming cost V 6 bases and J 7 bases; bases outside gene matches: 4. The CDR3 covers 13 residues. From germline, CDR1 is SEHNR and CDR2 FQNEAQ (reference sequence). CDR3: CASRGTGGEKLFF. The CDR3 DNA is TGTGCCAGCAGAGGGACAGGCGGTGAAAAACTGTTTTTT.

The rearrangement links TRBV10-3 to TRBJ2-1, with TRBD2 identical over 10 bases. With V trimmed by 4 bases and J by 3 bases, 3 bases remained unmatched. This CDR3 region has 15 residues. From germline, CDR1 is ENHRY and CDR2 SYGVKD. In nucleotides, the CDR3 is TGTGCCATCAGTGCTGGGACTAGCGTCTACAATGAGCAGTTCTTC. As protein: CAISAGTSVYNEQFF.

The V call is TRBV29-1, the J call TRBJ1-1; D is perhaps TRBD1 (6 bases). This CDR3 contains 13 residues. Per the germline V gene, CDR1 is SQVTM and CDR2 is ANQGSEA. Trimming stripped 8 bases from V and 4 bases from J, with 17 bases between. Written as DNA, the CDR3 is TGCAGCTCCACCACAGGGTGGCCCACTGAAGCTTTCTTT. Its protein is CSSTTGWPTEAFF.

The rearrangement links TRBV6-5 to TRBJ2-2, with D hard to call. Germline V lookup: CDR1 MNHEY, CDR2 SVGAGI. The V and J ends lost 6 bases and 7 bases respectively, with 18 bases between them. The CDR3 is 15 residues long. The CDR3 region has the DNA TGTGCCAGCAGAAGGGCGTCGGTAGAAATCGGGGAGCTGTTTTTT. Its protein is CASRRASVEIGELFF.

The chain has TRBV4-3 and TRBJ2-6; D not certain. V lost 0 bases and J 0 bases, leaving 18 bases between the germline ends. The CDR3 totals 20 residues. Germline loops: CDR1 LGHNA, CDR2 YSLEER. CDR3 region: CASSQDSAEQFFSGANVLTF. The CDR3 nucleotides are TGCGCCAGCAGCCAAGATTCGGCAGAACAATTTTTCTCTGGGGCCAACGTCCTGACTTTC.

The chain recombines TRBV6-5 with TRBJ1-2; TRBD1 is a possible D gene (5 bases). Deletions cut 2 bases from V and 4 bases from J, with 8 bases between. Looked up from germline, CDR1 is MNHEY and CDR2 is SVGAGI. The CDR3 sequence is 13 residues long. CDR3 region: CASSYDGGYGYTF. In nucleotides, the CDR3 is TGTGCCAGCAGTTACGACGGGGGCTATGGCTACACCTTC.

The V and J genes are TRBV10-2 and TRBJ1-5, with unresolved D. Trimming left V 0 bases short and J 0 bases short, with 9 bases between. From germline, CDR1 is WSHSY and CDR2 SAAADI. The CDR3 totals 16 residues. The DNA for the CDR3 is TGCGCCAGCAGTGAGTCGGCAGGATATAGCAATCAGCCCCAGCATTTT. This codes for CASSESAGYSNQPQHF.